One and the same sample provided the 21 T cell receptor beta chains below, sequenced in a study of regulatory and conventional T cells in RAG deficiency. Assay used: immunoSEQ multiplex PCR; TCRdb lists only in-frame clones, some missing. The sample includes around 31,000 clones, around 89% of them seen just once. The same specimen was also included in a second study, on regulatory T cells. In that study: Amplification used 52 TRBV primers and 13 TRBJ primers.

The sample comprised CD8+ T cells sorted from blood. The receptors stem from a human donor in good health.

The CDR3 region has the DNA TGTGCCAGCAGTGAAGTCCCCCTGACTAGCGCTACCTACGAGCAGTACTTC. Encoded protein: CASSEVPLTSATYEQYF. This chain joins TRBV6-1 and TRBJ2-7, with 8 bases identical to TRBD2. Per the germline V gene, CDR1 is MNHNS and CDR2 is SASEGT. V gave up 1 base and J gave up 2 bases; unmatched junction bases: 10. CDR3 size: 17 residues.

This clone was counted once. J is TRBJ2-4 and V is TRBV28, with 9 bases aligning to TRBD2. Per germline, CDR1 MDHEN and CDR2 SYDVKM. The CDR3 runs 14 residues. Trimming at V came to 3 bases and at J to 7 bases, leaving 4 bases not matched to a gene. CDR3 DNA: TGTGCCAGCAGTTTTGTGGCGGGGGGGAACATTCAGTACTTC. It specifies CASSFVAGGNIQYF.

This chain uses TRBV2 with TRBJ2-5; tentative D call: TRBD1 (6 bases). The J call is in doubt because the DNA end fits TRBJ2-7 better. Germline CDR1 SNHLY, CDR2 FYNNEI. This CDR3 is 14 amino acids long. The CDR3 sequence is CASSDWTVAYEQYF. CDR3 nucleotide sequence: TGTGCCAGCAGTGATTGGACAGTCGCCTACGAGCAGTACTTC.

V is TRBV27 and J is TRBJ2-1; TRBD2 agrees at 8 bases. Per germline, CDR1 MNHEY and CDR2 SMNVEV (reference sequence). This CDR3 comprises 16 residues. Trimming cost V 7 bases and J 0 bases; bases outside gene matches: 8. The CDR3 is CASTRSSGSSYNEQFF. The CDR3 bases are TGTGCCAGCACAAGAAGCAGCGGGAGCTCCTACAATGAGCAGTTCTTC.

V gene TRBV19 combines with J gene TRBJ1-2, with D unresolved. This CDR3 spans 13 amino acids. V shed 9 bases and J shed 1 base, with 12 bases lying between them. Germline-derived CDR1 and CDR2 are LNHDA and SQIVND (reference sequence). The CDR3 region is CASLHDDNYGYTF. As DNA, the CDR3 is TGTGCCAGCCTCCACGACGATAACTATGGCTACACCTTC.

This clone occurred once. The V and J genes are TRBV27 and TRBJ1-1, with 8 bases identical to TRBD1. Trimming removed 6 bases from V and 2 bases from J; junction bases left unmatched: 5. CDR3 length equals 14 residues. Germline values: CDR1 MNHEY, CDR2 SMNVEV (reference sequence). The CDR3 region is CASSPGGSNTEAFF. CDR3 nucleotide sequence: TGTGCCAGCAGCCCAGGGGGCTCAAACACTGAAGCTTTCTTT.

This clone was picked up one time. The gene calls are TRBV11-2 and TRBJ1-1, with D unresolved. This CDR3 has 14 amino acids. The germline V and J ends were trimmed by 2 bases and 1 base, with 8 bases remaining between them. Germline lookup yields CDR1 SGHAT and CDR2 FQNNGV. The CDR3 protein is CASSLYRGNTEAFF. The CDR3 bases are TGTGCCAGCAGCTTATATCGGGGGAACACTGAAGCTTTCTTT.

The chain couples TRBV9 to TRBJ2-3, with TRBD1 matching 10 bases. V was pared by 0 bases and J by 6 bases, with 1 base of the junction left unmatched. CDR1 and CDR2 (germline): SGDLS, YYNGEE. The CDR3 consists of 14 residues. The DNA of the CDR3 is TGTGCCAGCAGCGTAGGACAGGGGGCCGATACGCAGTATTTT. Translated, it gives CASSVGQGADTQYF.

For the CDR3, the DNA is TGTGCCAGCAGTGAATCGCTCGGGGGGGAGCTGTTTTTT. Amino acid sequence: CASSESLGGELFF. The V and J genes are TRBV25-1 and TRBJ2-2; no firm D call. The CDR3 has 13 amino acids. The germline V gene encodes CDR1 MGHDK and CDR2 SYGVNS. Trimming shortened V by 1 base and J by 8 bases, and 8 bases separated the two germline ends. Variable domain in full (rest from reference TRBV25-1 and TRBJ2-2): EADIYQTPRYLVIGTGKKITLECSQTMGHDKMYWYQQDPGMELHLIHYSYGVNSTEKGDLSSESTVSRIRTEHFPLTLESARPSHTSQYLCASSESLGGELFFGEGSRLTVL.

The chain combines TRBV6-6 with TRBJ1-6, with D uncertain. This CDR3 has 13 amino acids. Trimming shortened V by 2 bases and J by 7 bases, and 6 bases separated the two germline ends. Germline V gene lookup returns CDR1 MNHNY and CDR2 SVGAGI (reference sequence). The CDR3 nucleotides are TGTGCCAGCAGTTACGATGGGAATTCACCCCTCCACTTT. It codes for CASSYDGNSPLHF.

This chain links TRBV14 with TRBJ1-1; the D is unclear. CDR1 and CDR2 (germline): SGHDN, FVKESK. This CDR3 is 15 amino acids long. Trimming took off 3 bases at V and 4 bases at J, with 15 bases between the two ends. The CDR3 DNA is TGTGCCAGCAGCCATGGGCCCCGCGCGTCCACTGAAGCTTTCTTT. The encoded protein is CASSHGPRASTEAFF.

CDR3 DNA sequence: TGTGCCAGCAGCTTGAGGCGGTATCGAGCGGGAGTGGCCACAGATACGCAGTATTTT. It yields the protein CASSLRRYRAGVATDTQYF. The V call is TRBV11-2, the J call TRBJ2-3, with TRBD2 identical over 8 bases. This CDR3 spans 19 amino acids. In germline, CDR1 is SGHAT, CDR2 FQNNGV. The junction had 16 bases not matched to a gene; V was cut back by 3 bases and J by 2 bases.

CDR3 protein: CASLDRGLMNTEAFF. The CDR3 DNA is TGTGCCAGCCTGGACAGAGGCCTCATGAACACTGAAGCTTTCTTT. The rearrangement links TRBV6-1 to TRBJ1-1, with TRBD1 as a possible D gene (6 bases). The ends were cut back, 8 bases at V and 0 bases at J, with 16 bases in the middle. CDR3 length: 15 amino acids. Germline CDR1 is MNHNS and CDR2 is SASEGT.

The rearrangement uses TRBV19 and TRBJ2-2; 8 bases fit TRBD1. Germline V CDR1 and CDR2: LNHDA, SQIVND (reference sequence). V lost 8 bases to trimming and J lost 5 bases; unmatched junction nucleotides: 7. The CDR3 has 14 amino acids. In DNA form, the CDR3 reads TGTGCCAGTGGTGGACAGGGAAGGACCGGGGAGCTGTTTTTT. Encoded protein: CASGGQGRTGELFF.

V usage is TRBV5-1 and J usage is TRBJ2-5; D gene ambiguous. Germline-derived CDR1 and CDR2 are SGHRS and YFSETQ. Between the trimmed V and J ends, which lost 6 bases and 5 bases, there was a span of 5 bases. This CDR3 has 10 amino acids. The CDR3 is CASNGETQYF. The CDR3 DNA is TGCGCCAGCAATGGGGAGACCCAGTACTTC.

This chain links TRBV7-9 with TRBJ2-5; the D is unclear. The J call may be wrong; the DNA end is better matched by TRBJ2-7. The CDR3 covers 12 residues. CDR1 SEHNR and CDR2 FQNEAQ come from the germline V gene (reference sequence). CDR3 loop: CASSLSSYEQYF. Written as DNA, the CDR3 is TGTGCCAGCAGCTTGAGCTCCTACGAGCAGTACTTC.

The chain carries TRBV4-1 and TRBJ2-1, with 8 bases that match TRBD2. Germline CDR1 MGHRA, CDR2 YSYEKL. V dropped 0 bases and J dropped 7; count of bases not matched to a gene: 8. This CDR3 is 16 amino acids long. The CDR3 reads CASSQEQREFNNEQFF. The CDR3 DNA sequence: TGCGCCAGCAGCCAAGAACAGCGGGAGTTCAATAATGAGCAGTTCTTC.

This sequence joins TRBV7-9 and TRBJ1-5; 9 bases align to TRBD1. With V trimmed by 5 bases and J by 5 bases, 4 bases remained unmatched. The CDR3 has 14 amino acids. Germline lookup yields CDR1 SEHNR and CDR2 FQNEAQ (reference sequence). The CDR3 spells CASSPWTGDQPQHF. The CDR3 DNA reads as TGTGCCAGCAGCCCCTGGACAGGGGATCAGCCCCAGCATTTT.

The rearrangement joins TRBV9 to TRBJ1-2, with D unresolved. Trimming took 0 bases from V and 3 from J, leaving 6 bases between them. Germline CDR1 SGDLS, CDR2 YYNGEE. This CDR3 comprises 13 residues. The DNA for the CDR3 is TGTGCCAGCAGCGTAGCGAACCACTATGGCTACACCTTC. Translated: CASSVANHYGYTF.

This sequence joins TRBV19 and TRBJ1-2, with 8 bases that match TRBD1. The junction had 8 bases not matched to a gene; V was cut back by 4 bases and J by 7 bases. This CDR3 has 14 amino acids. The germline V gene encodes CDR1 LNHDA and CDR2 SQIVND (reference sequence). The CDR3 bases are TGTGCCAGTAGTACACCCGGGACAGGTCTTGGCTACACCTTC. This codes for CASSTPGTGLGYTF.

This clone was counted a few times. The V call is TRBV19, the J call TRBJ1-3; TRBD1 agrees at 9 bases. Germline-derived CDR1 and CDR2 are LNHDA and SQIVND (reference sequence). There are 17 residues in the CDR3. The junction had 7 bases not matched to a gene; V was cut back by 3 bases and J by 1 base. In nucleotides, the CDR3 is TGTGCCAGTAGTATGGGAGGACAGGGGTTTTCTGGAAACACCATATATTTT. Protein product: CASSMGGQGFSGNTIYF.